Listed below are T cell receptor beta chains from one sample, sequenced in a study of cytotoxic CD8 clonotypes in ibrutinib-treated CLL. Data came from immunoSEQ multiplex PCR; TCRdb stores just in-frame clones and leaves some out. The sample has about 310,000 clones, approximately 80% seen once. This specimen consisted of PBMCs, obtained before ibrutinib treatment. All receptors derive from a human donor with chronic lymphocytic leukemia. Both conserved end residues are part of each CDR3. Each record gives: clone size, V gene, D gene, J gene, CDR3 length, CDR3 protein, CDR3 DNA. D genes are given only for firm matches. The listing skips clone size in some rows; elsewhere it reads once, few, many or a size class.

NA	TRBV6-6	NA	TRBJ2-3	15	CASSYPSGGADTQYF	TGTGCCAGCAGTTACCCCTCCGGAGGGGCAGATACGCAGTATTTT
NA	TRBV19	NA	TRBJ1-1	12	CASSHLATEAFF	TGTGCCAGTAGTCACTTGGCCACTGAAGCTTTCTTT
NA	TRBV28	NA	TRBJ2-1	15	CASSLPTYFRGGQFF	TGTGCCAGCAGTTTACCTACCTATTTCCGGGGAGGGCAGTTCTTC
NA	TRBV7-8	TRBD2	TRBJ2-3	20	CASSISRILAGLTRTDTQYF	TGTGCCAGCAGCATCTCCCGGATCCTAGCGGGACTTACTCGCACAGATACGCAGTATTTT
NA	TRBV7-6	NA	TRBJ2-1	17	CASSLRNPWGEYNEQFF	TGTGCCAGCAGCTTAAGAAACCCGTGGGGGGAGTACAATGAGCAGTTCTTC
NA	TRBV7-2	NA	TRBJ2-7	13	CASSRWSSYEQYF	TGTGCCAGCAGCCGCTGGAGCTCCTACGAGCAGTACTTC
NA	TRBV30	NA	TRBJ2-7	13	CAWSPGEPHEQYF	TGTGCCTGGAGCCCGGGGGAGCCCCACGAGCAGTACTTC
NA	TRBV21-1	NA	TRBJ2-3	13	CPRTGGYTDTQYF	TGCCCGCGGACAGGGGGCTACACAGATACGCAGTATTTT
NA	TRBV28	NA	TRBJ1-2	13	CASSLQGLGGYTF	TGTGCCAGCAGTTTGCAAGGTTTAGGTGGCTACACCTTC
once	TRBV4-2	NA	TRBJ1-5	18	CASSQDGQGTLSNQPQHF	TGTGCCAGCAGCCAAGATGGGCAGGGGACGTTGAGCAATCAGCCCCAGCATTTT